The entry below describes one T cell receptor (beta chain). The antigen this receptor binds is unknown. No base qualities exist here, and no much larger clone lies one base off it. The immunoSEQ Assay, a bias-controlled multiplex PCR, was used to amplify TCRbeta CDR3 regions from genomic DNA. As for the authors' bioinformatics: Nucleated cell counts per sample were estimated from amplification of reference gene primers within the assay. To quantify the absolute abundance of each unique TCRbeta CDR3 rearrangement, sequence reads were collapsed and filtered. For each sample, productive Simpson clonality was calculated as the square root of Simpson's diversity index over productive rearrangements. TCRdb's version of the immuneACCESS table is confined to in-frame rearrangements and falls short of the full clone set. An unresolved V gene accounts for under half of the shortfall where checked; the remainder is of unknown origin. The D gene and trimming were derived from the DNA, and the V and J assignments and clone size from that table. The sample data list under 250,000 clones, and 80% to 90% of these were observed just once. The top ten constitute approximately 3.5% of the sample.

Enrolling through a virtual design, the prospective study's participants ranged in age from roughly 18 to 90 years and lived across 20 to 30 United States geographic areas. In the prospective study, cohorts were assigned on the basis of participant-reported clinical history obtained from a screening survey and a study questionnaire. In the prospective study, whole blood, serum and a nasopharyngeal or oropharyngeal swab were collected from each participant by mobile phlebotomists. Prospective study participants could optionally give additional blood draws and questionnaires over a roughly 2-month period. Blood samples from the prospective study were shipped frozen or at room temperature prior to DNA extraction. The sample originates from a study of blood T cell repertoires in COVID-19 (TCRdb year 2020). Background on the whole study: Collaborator samples came from the United States, Italy and Spain and covered acute and convalescent phases of COVID-19. The material from the prospective study consisted of cDNA or gDNA derived from T cells, B-cell-depleted T cells, or PBMCs. Subjects who had been exposed to COVID-19, were actively infected with it, or had recovered from it provided the deeply sampled blood TCRbeta repertoires that made up the dataset. A freely available public database, intended as a resource for researchers studying the immune response to SARS-CoV-2, is where the repertoires were released. The samples were drawn from the first 160 participants of the ongoing ImmuneRACE study and from 1,200 or so subjects provided by 6 global collaborators. The sample metadata nearly always contained a de-identified subject ID, COVID-19 status, age in years and sex. Where available, HLA class I and class II types were taken from metadata supplied by the sample provider and were not determined by assay-based typing.

What the authors observed across the whole study: How much clinical and demographic metadata was included differed by source and by participant, and the metadata was provided uncurated.

The TCR sequence derives from a young woman in a cohort exposed to, infected with or recovered from COVID-19 (not recorded which). Input material: PBMCs or T cells enriched from blood (not recorded which).

The DNA reads as follows: TGTGCCAGCAGTTACTCGGGGGGAGGTCAGGTGTACGGCTACACCTTC. The translation is CASSYSGGGQVYGYTF. This chain is built from TRBV6-5 and TRBJ1-2; TRBD1 is possibly the D segment (5 matching bases). From the cysteine up to the phenylalanine, the CDR3 has a length of 16 residues. Only the CDR3 DNA is retained, 48 bases long and in frame from the first base. From the germline V gene, CDR1 is MNHEY and CDR2 is SVGAGI. V is reduced by 0 bases and J by 8 bases, leaving a spacing of 19 bases between them.